This T cell receptor (beta chain) was retrieved from a study of blood T cell repertoires in COVID-19. Study background: Some COVID-19 samples were acute and others convalescent; all came from the United States, Italy and Spain. PBMCs, B-cell-depleted T cells, or T cells were the source of the cDNA or gDNA that made up the material.

Per the original data handling: Reference gene primer amplification gave estimated nucleated cell counts. Here immunoSEQ multiplex PCR was the method, and the copy in TCRdb shows in-frame clones only, minus some. V and J calls and clone size follow that table, whereas D and trimming were derived from the DNA. The sample lists roughly 280,000 clones; 80% to 90% were seen once. The receptor was derived from a man aged 55 to 69 with acute or convalescent COVID-19. Sequenced: peripheral blood.

The CDR3 here is CASSSGYTDNSPLHF. CDR3 in DNA: TGTGCCAGCAGTTCGGGGTATACTGATAATTCACCCCTCCACTTT. The chain carries TRBV6-5 and TRBJ1-6; D is uncertain. The V end lost 4 bases, the J end lost 5 bases, and 12 bases lay between the germline ends. The CDR3 length is 15 residues. Germline lookup yields CDR1 MNHEY and CDR2 SVGAGI.